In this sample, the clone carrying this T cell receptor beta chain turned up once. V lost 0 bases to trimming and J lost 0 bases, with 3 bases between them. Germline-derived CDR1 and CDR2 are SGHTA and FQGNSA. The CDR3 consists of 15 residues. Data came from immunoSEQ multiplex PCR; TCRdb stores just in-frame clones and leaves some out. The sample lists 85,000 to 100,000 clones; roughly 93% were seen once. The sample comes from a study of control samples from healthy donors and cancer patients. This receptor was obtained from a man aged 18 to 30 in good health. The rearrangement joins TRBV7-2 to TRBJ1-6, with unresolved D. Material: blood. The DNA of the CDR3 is TGTGCCAGCAGCTTAGCTAGCTCCTATAATTCACCCCTCCACTTT. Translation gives CASSLASSYNSPLHF.